This T cell receptor (beta chain) comes out of a study of cytomegalovirus exposure and HLA in healthy donors (dated by TCRdb to between 2016 and 2019). For the study in its entirety: An earlier analysis of approximately 550 of the donors reported approximately 270 Gb of sequence data and roughly 100 million unique TCR beta sequences from 150 million to 200 million T cells. An early release covering about 600 HLA-typed donors comprised 250 to 350 gigabases of sequencing data and around 86 million unique TCR sequences. Of the 300 to 500 genotyped donors, 70% to 90% were placed in the genetic ancestry cluster associated with self-reported Caucasian donors. The study aimed to test whether cataloging public T cell receptors could reveal signatures of past pathogen exposure. The T cell repertoires of several hundred subjects were profiled by immunosequencing and related to cytomegalovirus serostatus. Along with the roughly 700-subject first cohort, a separate validation cohort of around 110 different subjects was used. High-throughput TCR immunosequencing, statistical association of individual TCRs with disease status, and machine learning were combined to predict cytomegalovirus infection status. To study patterns of TCR occurrence, a later analysis re-analyzed previously published TCR beta repertoires from more than 550 donors and added high-resolution HLA genotyping. Rather than using new phenotypic data, the later analysis identified candidate immune exposures from TCR beta sequences and from how often those sequences occurred across donors. An earlier analysis of some 500 of the donors used high-throughput TCR beta sequencing to judge whether each TCR beta V gene segment behaved as functional or pseudogenic. Donor age, sex, ethnicity and CMV serostatus were collected together with the repertoire data. In a later genetic analysis, genome-wide SNP genotypes for about three fifths of the roughly 670 donors were used, and that subset was treated as a discovery cohort. All discovery cohort repertoires had been generated on a single sequencing platform. HLA typing covered class I and class II loci at four-digit resolution. The number of typed donors differed by locus: roughly 629-640 for A, B, C, DRB1 and DQB1; 500 to 550 for DQA1; around 610 for DPA1; and some 430 for DPB1. About five DR-DQ haplotypes were treated as single units for association and clustering because of strong linkage in the cohort. On average, 235,054 unique TCR beta nucleotide sequences were sequenced per donor among 300 to 500 genotyped donors of the cohort, with 15% to 20% of those sequences being non-productive.

Results the study describes overall, beyond this receptor: A further reported finding was that TCR beta sequences accurately predicted the HLA-A and HLA-B alleles for most subjects in the first cohort. For the cohort, immune exposure information was limited to CMV serostatus. Linkage disequilibrium might explain the correlated functional status among segregating V segments, but an unknown experimental factor could not be excluded. According to a later genetic analysis, donors in an Asian-associated ancestry cluster had fewer N-insertions in productive TCRs than the roughly 670-donor mean. The classifier was reported to diagnose cytomegalovirus status with high specificity and sensitivity in both the original and validation cohorts. In a later analysis, HLA-associated TCR beta chains were found to be more clonally expanded and to have lower generation probabilities than equally common non-associated chains. An association between a missense DCLRE1C variant and V-gene and J-gene trimming of TCR beta chains was found in a later genetic analysis and replicated in an independent cohort. HLA typing was unavailable for some donors at each locus, so association tests used only the typed subset. Presence/absence analyses assumed roughly uniform sequencing depth across donors, an assumption that may not hold. A total of fewer than 200 TCR beta chains were listed by the study as associated with cytomegalovirus. This cohort had only TCR beta chains sequenced, and the lack of alpha or paired-chain data limited which features could be detected. At a false discovery rate of 0.05, a later analysis linked 16,000 or so TCR beta sequences to specific HLA alleles. A cluster of highly shared sequence variants was judged likely to be a technical artifact of the sequencing pipeline. According to the authors, the approach could potentially be generalized to other disease states and immunological phenotypes. According to a later analysis, parvovirus B19, influenza, CMV and Epstein-Barr virus appeared linked to several top co-occurrence clusters. Because counts were too low, about 18 rarely observed V segments, including chromosome 9 orphons, were excluded from the earlier analysis of 587 of the donors. While some public TCRs were present in many individuals, most TCR sequences turned up only very rarely across donors. The 87-base-pair reads could not distinguish some IMGT-functional V segments, including TRBV6-2 and TRBV6-3, so those segments were excluded. In a later analysis, most CMV-associated TCR beta chains were found to appear HLA-restricted, with HLA associations seemingly driven largely by CMV exposure. In vitro tests confirmed that a few of the cytomegalovirus-associated TCR beta chains recognize cytomegalovirus antigens. Strong co-occurrence of HLA alleles, especially DR and DQ, made assigning TCR associations to individual alleles difficult. An earlier analysis of 587 of the donors showed that most TCR beta V segments appeared in productive rearrangements either about 87% or about 30% of the time, which broadly matched IMGT annotations. According to a later analysis, TCR association rates differed among HLA loci, with DRB1 alleles showing the most associated TCRs and HLA-C alleles showing the fewest.

Unmatched junction bases come to 11, with V trimmed by 7 bases and J by 7 bases. The CDR3 holds 13 amino acids from the cysteine to the phenylalanine. Here the CDR3 DNA is all that survives: 39 bases in frame from base 1. The germline V gene sets CDR1 to SQVTM and CDR2 to ANQGSEA. In total, 600 or so healthy bone marrow donors made up the cohort. All cohort members were sampled while nominally healthy, although unrecorded immune exposures were likely present. The donor was CMV seronegative and was included in the group of several hundred seronegative cohort members. A peripheral blood sample was collected from each donor, and TCR beta sequencing was performed on peripheral blood mononuclear cells. Genomic DNA extraction from the blood cell samples was performed with the Qiagen DNeasy Blood Extraction Kit. The library was generated by the immunoSEQ multiplex PCR assay. For the multiplex PCR, a mixture combining 60 forward primers for TCR Vbeta segments and 13 reverse primers for TCR Jbeta segments was used. The CDR3 region of rearranged TCR beta genes was amplified from genomic DNA with a multiplex PCR assay. Amplified TCR beta libraries were sequenced as 87-base-pair reads on the Illumina HiSeq System. The paper's data handling went like this. A later analysis counted approximately 74 million unique TCR beta chains across the 650 to 800 repertoires, and approximately 11 million of these chains were shared by at least two donors. To remove PCR and sequencing errors, raw reads were error-corrected and collapsed into unique sequences using a nearest-neighbor algorithm that merged closely related sequences. To assign V, D and J gene segments, CDR3 sequences were aligned to IMGT reference sequences. For a sequence to be retained, a match of at least six nucleotides was required to both a V gene segment and a J gene segment. A rearrangement was called productive if the CDR3 had no stop codons and remained in frame with V and J, and every other rearrangement was called non-productive. Following IMGT convention, CDR3 was defined as the stretch from the second conserved V-encoded cysteine to the conserved J-encoded phenylalanine. The earlier analysis of 587 of the donors excluded any sequence lacking an unambiguous match to a single V gene segment. In an earlier analysis of several hundred of the donors, V segments were called functional above 56.7% productive rearrangements and were called segregating when the between-donor standard deviation exceeded 5%. To diagnose cytomegalovirus status from the catalog of TCR beta chain sequences, a statistical classification framework was built. In a later analysis, TCR nucleotide sequences were compared against IMGT/GENE-DB human TR gene sequences so that V and J genes could be assigned. In a later analysis, CDR3 sequences and most-parsimonious VDJ recombination scenarios were assigned using the TCRdist pipeline. In a later analysis, each TCR beta chain was defined by its CDR3 amino acid sequence together with its V-gene family, and reads lacking a unique V-gene family were excluded. A later analysis removed 592 highly shared, low-generation-probability nucleotide sequences to deal with suspected cross-contamination and a sequencing artifact. In a later analysis, a clonal expansion index for each public chain was calculated from normalized within-repertoire ranks of inferred template counts. A later analysis computed generation probabilities with a VDJ recombination model fitted to out-of-frame rearrangements, and checked the results against IGoR. Hypergeometric tests were used in a later analysis to score TCR-TCR, TCR-HLA and TCR-CMV co-occurrence, with a repertoire-size bias correction applied to the TCR pairs. False discovery rates were estimated in a later analysis by permuting HLA or CMV assignments 20 times. In a later analysis, co-occurring TCRs were grouped with DBSCAN, and TCRdist sequence similarity was added when clustering was performed within HLA-allele-positive subsets. For co-occurrence clustering, repertoires with fewer than 30,000 or more than 120,000 public chains were excluded, along with several repertoires with anomalous nucleotide sharing. The immuneACCESS repertoire file appears here via TCRdb, limited to in-frame rearrangements. These files lack a portion of the clones; in checked studies, under half of the deficit traces to unresolved V genes, and the cause of the others is not known. V and J calls and clone size come straight from that table; D and trimming were deduced from the DNA. This sample lists fewer than 200,000 clones; 76% were detected once. The ten largest clonotypes hold 0.65% to 0.85% of the sample.

Turning to this clone: Its antigen specificity is not known. Per-base qualities were not stored, and no clone one base away is much larger.

The sample was PBMCs. In this chain, TRBV29-1 is recombined with TRBJ1-1, with TRBD1 identical over 8 junction bases. The sequence was obtained from a female donor in good health and CMV-seronegative. At the DNA level, the sequence is TGCAGCGCCGGACAGGGCAGGGGAGGTGAAGCTTTCTTT. Its protein is CSAGQGRGGEAFF.